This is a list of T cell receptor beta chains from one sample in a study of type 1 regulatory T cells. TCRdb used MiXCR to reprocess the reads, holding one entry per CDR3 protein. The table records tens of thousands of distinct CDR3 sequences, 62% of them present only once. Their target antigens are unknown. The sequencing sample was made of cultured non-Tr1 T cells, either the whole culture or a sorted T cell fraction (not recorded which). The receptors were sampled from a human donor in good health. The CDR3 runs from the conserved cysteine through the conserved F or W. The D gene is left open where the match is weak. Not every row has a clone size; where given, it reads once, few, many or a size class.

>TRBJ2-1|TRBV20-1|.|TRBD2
TGCGGTGCCCCCCTGGCGGGAGGACATTACAATGAGCAGTTCTTC
CGAPLAGGHYNEQFF
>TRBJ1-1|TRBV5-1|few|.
TGCGCCAGCAGCTTGGAGGGGATTAACACTGAAGCTTTCTTT
CASSLEGINTEAFF
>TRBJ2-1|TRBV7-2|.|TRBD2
TGTGCCAGCAGCTTAGCGGCGGGAGTCGTTCTTGGCGAGCAGTTCTTC
CASSLAAGVVLGEQFF
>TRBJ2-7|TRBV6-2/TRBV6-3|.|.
TGTGCCAGCAGTACCACAGGGCAGGTCGGCGAGCAGTACTTC
CASSTTGQVGEQYF
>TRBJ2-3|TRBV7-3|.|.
TGTGCCAGCAGCCCCGAGGGGCGGACTCGCACAGATACGCAGTATTTT
CASSPEGRTRTDTQYF
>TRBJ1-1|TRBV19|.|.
TGTGCCAGTAGTCCCCAGACTTGGTCTGAAGCTTTCTTT
CASSPQTWSEAFF
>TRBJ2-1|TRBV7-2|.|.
TGTGCCAGCTCGACCCGGGCAGCTTTCAATGAGCAGTTCTTC
CASSTRAAFNEQFF
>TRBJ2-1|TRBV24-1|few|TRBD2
TGTGCCACCAGTGATTTGAGATCGGCGGGAGGAAGGGAGGAGCAGTTCTTC
CATSDLRSAGGREEQFF
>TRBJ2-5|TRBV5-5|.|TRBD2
TGTGCCAGCAGCTTGGATTTTCGGGGGGAAGAGACCCAGTACTTC
CASSLDFRGEETQYF
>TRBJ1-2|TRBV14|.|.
TGTGCCAGCAGCCCAAATCTCATTTTGGGGACTTCTAACTATGGCTACACCTTC
CASSPNLILGTSNYGYTF
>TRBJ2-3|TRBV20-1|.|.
TGCAGTGCTAGAGATCAAACGGGAGACGCTGATACGCAGTATTTT
CSARDQTGDADTQYF
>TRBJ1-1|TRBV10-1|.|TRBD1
TGCGCCAGCAGTGAGTCTGGGACAGGTCGCGAAGCTTTCTTT
CASSESGTGREAFF
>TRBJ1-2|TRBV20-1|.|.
TGCAGCGCCCCTTCGGGGGATTTCTATGGCTACACCTTC
CSAPSGDFYGYTF
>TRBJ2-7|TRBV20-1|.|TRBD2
TGCAGTGCTAGTGGACTAGCGGGGGGCCCCTACGAGCAGTACTTC
CSASGLAGGPYEQYF
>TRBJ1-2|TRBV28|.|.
TGTGCCAGCAGTTTGGTACAGGTCTATGGCTACACCTTC
CASSLVQVYGYTF
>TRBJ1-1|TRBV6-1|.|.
TGTGCCAGCAGCTTATACCTGAACACTGAAGCTTTCTTT
CASSLYLNTEAFF
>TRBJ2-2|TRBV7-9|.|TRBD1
TGTGCCAGCAGCGTTTACAGGGGCCGGTCCGGGGAGCTGTTTTTT
CASSVYRGRSGELFF
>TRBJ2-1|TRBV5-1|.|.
TGCGCCAGCAGCTTACTAGCAACTGAGCAGTTCTTC
CASSLLATEQFF
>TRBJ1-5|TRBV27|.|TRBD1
TGTGCCAGCAGCTCAGGGACAGGTCAGAATCAGCCCCAGCATTTT
CASSSGTGQNQPQHF
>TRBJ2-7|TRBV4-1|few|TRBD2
TGCGCCAGCAGCCAAGATATACCGTCGGGACTAGCGGGAGGATCCTACGAGCAGTACTTC
CASSQDIPSGLAGGSYEQYF
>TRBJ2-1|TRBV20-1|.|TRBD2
TGCAGTGCTAGAGCCCCGGCCCGGGAGGGCAATGAGCAGTTCTTC
CSARAPAREGNEQFF
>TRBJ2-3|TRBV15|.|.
TGTGCCACCAGCAGAGGATTAAACACAGATACGCAGTATTTT
CATSRGLNTDTQYF
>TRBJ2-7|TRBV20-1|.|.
TGCAGTGCTAGCGTAAGGTCCTACGAGCAGTACTTC
CSASVRSYEQYF
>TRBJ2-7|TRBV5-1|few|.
TGCGCCAGCAGCCTTGACAGGTTAACGTACGAGCAGTACTTC
CASSLDRLTYEQYF
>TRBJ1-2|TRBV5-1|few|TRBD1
TGCGCCAGCAGCTTGGCCACGGGACAGCCTTTCTATGGCTACACCTTC
CASSLATGQPFYGYTF
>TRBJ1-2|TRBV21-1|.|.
TGTGCCAGCAGCAAACCTACCGGGACAGGCTATGGCTACACCTTC
CASSKPTGTGYGYTF
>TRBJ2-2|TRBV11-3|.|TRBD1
TGTGCCAGCAGCTCGCCTTTGGGACAGGGGGAAACCGGGGAGCTGTTTTTT
CASSSPLGQGETGELFF
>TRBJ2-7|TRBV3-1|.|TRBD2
TGTGCCAGCAGCCAGCCAGGTCTAGCGGGAAACTACGAGCAGTACTTC
CASSQPGLAGNYEQYF
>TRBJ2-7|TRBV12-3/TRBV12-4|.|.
TGTGCCAGCAGTTTATCAGGAAGGGCTATCCTCCACGAGCAGTACTTC
CASSLSGRAILHEQYF
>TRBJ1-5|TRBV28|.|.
TGTGCCAGCAGTTTTACGGGAAATCGGCCCCAGCATTTT
CASSFTGNRPQHF
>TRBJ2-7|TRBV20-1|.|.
TGCAGTGCTAGAGATCCCCGGACAGCGGCCTACGAGCAGTACTTC
CSARDPRTAAYEQYF
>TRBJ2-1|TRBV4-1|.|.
TGCGCCAGCAGCCAACCTCCGGCCGGAAAGATAGCGACAAACTCCTACAATGAGCAGTTCTTC
CASSQPPAGKIATNSYNEQFF
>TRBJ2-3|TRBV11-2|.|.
TGTGCCAGCAGCTTAGACGGCACAGATACGCAGTATTTT
CASSLDGTDTQYF
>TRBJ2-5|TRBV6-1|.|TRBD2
TGTGCCAGCAGTGGGCCAGCGGGGAACTCCCAAGAGACCCAGTACTTC
CASSGPAGNSQETQYF
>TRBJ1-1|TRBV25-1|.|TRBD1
TGTGCCAGCGTCACAGGGGCCGGGAACACTGAAGCTTTCTTT
CASVTGAGNTEAFF
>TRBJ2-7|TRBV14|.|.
TGTGCCAGCAGCCAAGGTTTGGCAGCGTTTGGCGAGCAGTACTTC
CASSQGLAAFGEQYF
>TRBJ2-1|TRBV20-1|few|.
TGCAGTGCTTCGCCCCGGGGGTACAATGAGCAGTTCTTC
CSASPRGYNEQFF
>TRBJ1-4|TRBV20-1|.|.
TGCAGTGCTAGAGATCGGAAGGGGGACCCAACTAATGAAAAACTGTTTTTT
CSARDRKGDPTNEKLFF
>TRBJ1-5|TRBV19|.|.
TGTGCCAGTAGTACTAGGGGGACCGACAATCAGCCCCAGCATTTT
CASSTRGTDNQPQHF
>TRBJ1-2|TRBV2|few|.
TGTGCCAGCGACAACGGGCGGTATGGCTACACCTTC
CASDNGRYGYTF
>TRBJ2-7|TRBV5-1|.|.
TGCGCCAGCAGCCCCGACAATCCCCAGATACTCAAGCAGTACTTC
CASSPDNPQILKQYF
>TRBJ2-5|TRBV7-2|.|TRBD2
TGTGCCAGCAGCTTAGGACTAGCGCAAAACCAAGAGACCCAGTACTTC
CASSLGLAQNQETQYF
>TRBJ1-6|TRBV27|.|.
TGTGCCAGCAGTTTGGGGACTAGGGGCGGTAATTCACCCCTCCACTTT
CASSLGTRGGNSPLHF
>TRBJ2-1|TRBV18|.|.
TGTGCCAGCTCACCACGGCAGCCCAATGAGCAGTTCTTC
CASSPRQPNEQFF
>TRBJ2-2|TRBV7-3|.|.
TGTGCCAGCAGTGGGGCGGCACGGAACACCGGGGAGCTGTTTTTT
CASSGAARNTGELFF
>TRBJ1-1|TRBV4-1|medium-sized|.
TGCGCCAGCAGCCAACCTCCAGGGACTACTGAAGCTTTCTTT
CASSQPPGTTEAFF
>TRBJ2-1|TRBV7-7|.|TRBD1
TGTGCCAGCAGCGCCGGGACAGGGCACAATGAGCAGTTCTTC
CASSAGTGHNEQFF
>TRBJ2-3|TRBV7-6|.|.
TGTGCCAGCAGCCCCAACCAGGCGGCTAGCACAGATACGCAGTATTTT
CASSPNQAASTDTQYF
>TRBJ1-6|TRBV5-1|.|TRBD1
TGCGCCAGCAGCTTGGACAGGGGCAATTCACCCCTCCACTTT
CASSLDRGNSPLHF
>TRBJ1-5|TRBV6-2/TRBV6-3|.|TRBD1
TGTGCCAGCAGTTCAGGGACAGGGTGGACCTTCGCCAATCAGCCCCAGCATTTT
CASSSGTGWTFANQPQHF
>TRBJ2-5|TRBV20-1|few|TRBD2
TGCAGTGCTAGAGAGTGGGGACTAGCGGGCGAAGAGACCCAGTACTTC
CSAREWGLAGEETQYF
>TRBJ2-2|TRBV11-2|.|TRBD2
TGTGCCAGCAGCTTAGAGGGAGGGACTAGCGGGAGAACCGGGGAGCTGTTTTTT
CASSLEGGTSGRTGELFF
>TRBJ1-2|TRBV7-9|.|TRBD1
TGTGCCAGCAGCTTTAACAGGGGAGGCTACACCTTC
CASSFNRGGYTF
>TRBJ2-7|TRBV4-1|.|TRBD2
TGCGCCAGCAGCCAAGGGACGGCGGGAGGGTTCGAGCAGTACTTC
CASSQGTAGGFEQYF
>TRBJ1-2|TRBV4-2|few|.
TGTGCCAGCAGCCAAGATCTTGGTTCGGAAGGCTACACCTTC
CASSQDLGSEGYTF
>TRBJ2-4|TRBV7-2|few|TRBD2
TGTGCCAGCAGCCGGTCTAGCGGGAGAGTTGCCAAAAACATTCAGTACTTC
CASSRSSGRVAKNIQYF